One and the same sample provided the 4 T cell receptor beta chains below, sequenced in a study of cytomegalovirus exposure and HLA in healthy donors. The PCR contained 60 Vbeta and 13 Jbeta primers. Profiled with immunoSEQ multiplex PCR; TCRdb holds only in-frame clones, not every one. The table shows more than 130,000 clones, with 60% to 80% occurring only once. The sample consisted of PBMCs. These receptors all stem from a male donor in good health and CMV-seronegative.

This chain uses TRBV5-8 with TRBJ2-3, with D maybe TRBD1 (5 bases). The germline V gene encodes CDR1 SGHTS and CDR2 YDEGEE. The CDR3 runs to 13 residues. V was trimmed by 1 base and J by 4 bases, leaving 7 bases between them. The CDR3 DNA is TGTGCCAGCAGCTTGAAGGGGCCAGATACGCAGTATTTT. Translating gives CASSLKGPDTQYF.

The V and J genes are TRBV9 and TRBJ1-6; D perhaps matches TRBD1 (5 bases). Trimming shortened V by 0 bases and J by 0 bases, and 10 bases separated the two germline ends. CDR1 is SGDLS and CDR2 is YYNGEE in the germline V gene. The CDR3 runs 17 residues. The CDR3 loop is CASSVAQGSSYNSPLHF. DNA for the CDR3: TGTGCCAGCAGCGTAGCCCAGGGAAGCTCCTATAATTCACCCCTCCACTTT.

The genes are TRBV14 and TRBJ2-3, with TRBD1 matching 10 bases. Germline-derived CDR1 and CDR2 are SGHDN and FVKESK. The CDR3 is made up of 17 amino acids. J was trimmed by 4 bases and V by 3 bases; bases with no gene match: 10. CDR3 coding DNA: TGTGCCAGCAGCCAGGGGGACAGGGGCCTTAGGGCAGATACGCAGTATTTT. Translation: CASSQGDRGLRADTQYF.

This clone was seen once. The chain couples TRBV5-4 to TRBJ1-3; a weak D match, TRBD1 (5 bases). Per the germline V gene, CDR1 is SGHNT and CDR2 is YYREEE (reference sequence). Trimming took off 4 bases at V and 3 bases at J, with 14 bases between the two ends. This CDR3 contains 15 residues. The CDR3 spells CASSQGAGDGNTIYF. The CDR3 DNA is TGTGCCAGCAGCCAGGGTGCGGGAGATGGAAACACCATATATTTT.